The rows below give T cell receptor beta chains drawn from one sample of a study of T cells in localized non-small cell lung cancer. Assay: immunoSEQ multiplex PCR; the TCRdb copy retains only in-frame clones and omits some. The sample shows 35,000 to 40,000 clones, approximately 83% of them seen only once. The sequencing here drew on peripheral blood, taken before any cancer treatment. These receptors were obtained from a man aged 40 to 70 with stage I lung adenocarcinoma. Both conserved end residues are part of each CDR3. The order of the fields is V gene, J gene, clone size, D gene, CDR3 protein, CDR3 DNA. The D gene is left open where the match is weak. A clone size is listed for some rows: how often the clone was seen (once, few, many), or a class if it is expanded.

TRBV10-3	TRBJ2-1	-	TRBD2	CAISDSRTSGAEQFF	TGTGCCATCAGTGATTCTAGGACTAGCGGAGCTGAGCAGTTCTTC
TRBV20-1	TRBJ2-1	-	-	CSAKDNEQFF	TGCAGTGCAAAGGACAATGAGCAGTTCTTC
TRBV9	TRBJ1-1	-	-	CASSVEGQGNTEAFF	TGTGCCAGCAGCGTAGAGGGGCAGGGGAACACTGAAGCTTTCTTT
TRBV11-2	TRBJ2-5	-	TRBD2	CASTWGASGSQETQYF	TGTGCCAGCACGTGGGGGGCTAGCGGGAGCCAAGAGACCCAGTACTTC
TRBV7-6	TRBJ2-7	-	TRBD2	CASSLRPSGKEFYEQYF	TGTGCCAGCAGCTTACGTCCTAGCGGGAAAGAGTTCTACGAGCAGTACTTC
TRBV28	TRBJ2-7	-	TRBD2	CASSAEAGGDYEQYF	TGTGCCAGCAGCGCTGAAGCGGGGGGCGACTACGAGCAGTACTTC
TRBV7-2	TRBJ2-3	once	TRBD2	CASSLPSGTRNTQYF	TGTGCCAGCAGCTTACCTAGCGGGACCCGAAATACGCAGTATTTT
TRBV7-3	TRBJ2-7	-	-	CASSLIPNYEQYF	TGTGCCAGCAGCTTAATTCCCAACTACGAGCAGTACTTC
TRBV7-9	TRBJ1-4	once	TRBD1	CASSLAPQGSEKLFF	TGTGCCAGCAGCTTAGCCCCACAGGGGAGTGAAAAACTGTTTTTT
TRBV11-2	TRBJ1-1	-	-	CASSLDGRRGTEAFF	TGTGCCAGCAGCTTAGATGGGCGCCGGGGCACTGAAGCTTTCTTT
TRBV2	TRBJ2-1	-	-	CASKGGRWSDYNEQFF	TGTGCCAGCAAGGGAGGCAGATGGTCCGACTACAATGAGCAGTTCTTC
TRBV7-9	TRBJ1-4	-	-	CASSPGDNHNEKLFF	TGTGCCAGCAGCCCCGGAGACAACCATAATGAAAAACTGTTTTTT
TRBV6-4	TRBJ2-1	-	TRBD2	CASRPLAGAYNEQFF	TGTGCCAGCAGACCTCTAGCGGGAGCCTACAATGAGCAGTTCTTC
TRBV7-9	TRBJ2-1	-	TRBD2	CASKAAGFVFF	TGTGCCAGCAAGGCAGCGGGATTTGTGTTCTTC
TRBV9	TRBJ2-5	-	TRBD1	CASSARTGPGQETQYF	TGTGCCAGCAGCGCACGGACAGGGCCTGGGCAAGAGACCCAGTACTTC
TRBV5-6	TRBJ2-2	-	-	CASSLTNTGELFF	TGTGCCAGCAGCCTGACCAACACCGGGGAGCTGTTTTTT
TRBV7-9	TRBJ1-3	-	TRBD1	CASSGGTGYTGNTIYF	TGTGCCAGCAGCGGGGGGACAGGCTACACTGGAAACACCATATATTTT
TRBV5-1	TRBJ1-1	-	TRBD1	CASSLDPGGNTEAFF	TGCGCCAGCAGCTTGGATCCAGGGGGCAACACTGAAGCTTTCTTT
TRBV14	TRBJ2-2	-	TRBD2	CASSQNPRLAGGANTGELFF	TGTGCCAGCAGCCAGAACCCCCGACTAGCGGGAGGAGCGAACACCGGGGAGCTGTTTTTT
TRBV7-2	TRBJ2-3	few	-	CASSLSSGRTDTQYF	TGTGCCAGCAGCTTATCTTCAGGGAGAACAGATACGCAGTATTTT
TRBV7-6	TRBJ2-5	-	-	CASSLGQGGEETQYF	TGTGCCAGCAGCTTAGGGCAGGGGGGAGAGGAGACCCAGTACTTC
TRBV2	TRBJ1-2	-	-	CASSEVGYGYTF	TGTGCCAGCAGTGAAGTGGGCTATGGCTACACCTTC
TRBV28	TRBJ1-6	-	-	CASSLTGDSSPLHF	TGTGCCAGCAGTTTAACCGGGGATAGTTCACCCCTCCACTTT
TRBV7-2	TRBJ2-5	-	-	CASSLAIGRLETQYF	TGTGCCAGCAGCTTAGCTATCGGGAGATTGGAGACCCAGTACTTC
TRBV5-1	TRBJ2-1	-	-	CASSTAGTGEQFF	TGCGCCAGCAGCACCGCAGGTACCGGGGAGCAGTTCTTC
TRBV5-4	TRBJ2-6	-	-	CASGPPGGGAYGANVLTF	TGTGCCAGCGGGCCCCCAGGGGGAGGGGCGTACGGGGCCAACGTCCTGACTTTC
TRBV27	TRBJ1-2	-	-	CASSPAGSPDGYTF	TGTGCCAGCAGCCCCGCGGGCTCCCCAGATGGCTACACCTTC
TRBV5-1	TRBJ1-1	medium-sized	-	CASSPGQLRAFF	TGCGCCAGCAGCCCCGGACAGCTGAGAGCTTTCTTT
TRBV19	TRBJ2-4	-	TRBD1	CASSTGQGMGKNIQYF	TGTGCCAGTAGTACGGGACAGGGTATGGGCAAAAACATTCAGTACTTC
TRBV5-4	TRBJ2-1	once	TRBD2	CASSPTLAGNNEQFF	TGTGCCAGCAGCCCCACCCTAGCGGGAAACAATGAGCAGTTCTTC
TRBV4-3	TRBJ2-5	once	-	CASSQGMETQYF	TGCGCCAGCAGCCAAGGGATGGAGACCCAGTACTTC